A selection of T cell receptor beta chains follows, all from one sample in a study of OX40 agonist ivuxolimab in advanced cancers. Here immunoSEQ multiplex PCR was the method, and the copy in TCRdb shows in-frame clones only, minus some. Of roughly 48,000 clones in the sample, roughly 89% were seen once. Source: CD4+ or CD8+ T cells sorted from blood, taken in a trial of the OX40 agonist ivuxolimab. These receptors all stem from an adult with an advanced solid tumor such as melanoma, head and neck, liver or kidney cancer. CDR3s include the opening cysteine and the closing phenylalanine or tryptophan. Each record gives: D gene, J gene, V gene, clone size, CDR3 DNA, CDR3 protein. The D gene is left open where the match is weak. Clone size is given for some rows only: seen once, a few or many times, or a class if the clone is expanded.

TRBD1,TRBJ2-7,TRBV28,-,TGTGCCAGCAGTTTAGGGCAGGGGGCCTACGAGCAGTACTTC,CASSLGQGAYEQYF
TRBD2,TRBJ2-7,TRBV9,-,TGTGCCAGCAGCTCAGCCGGCGGGGGAGGTTACGAGCAGTACTTC,CASSSAGGGGYEQYF
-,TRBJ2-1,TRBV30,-,TGTGCCTGGAGAGAGGCTGCAGATGAGCAGTTCTTC,CAWREAADEQFF
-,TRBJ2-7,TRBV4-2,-,TGTGCCAGCAGCCAGCGGGACACCACCTACGAGCAGTACTTC,CASSQRDTTYEQYF
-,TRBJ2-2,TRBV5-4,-,TGTGCCAGCAGCTCCCTAAACACCGGGGAGCTGTTTTTT,CASSSLNTGELFF
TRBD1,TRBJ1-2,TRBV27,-,TGTGCCAGCTGGGACAGCTCCTTCTATGGCTACACCTTC,CASWDSSFYGYTF
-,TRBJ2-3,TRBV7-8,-,TGTGCCAGCAGCGCTTGGGATACGCAGTATTTT,CASSAWDTQYF
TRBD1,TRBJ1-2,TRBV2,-,TGTGCCAGCAGTGAGGGACAGGGGGCGAACTATGGCTACACCTTC,CASSEGQGANYGYTF
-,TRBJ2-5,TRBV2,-,TGTGCCAGCAGCCGTACAAGGGAGTACCAAGAGACCCAGTACTTC,CASSRTREYQETQYF
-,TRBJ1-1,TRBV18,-,TGTGCCAGCTCCCAAAAGGCCGGTGGAGCTTTCTTT,CASSQKAGGAFF
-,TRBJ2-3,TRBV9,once,TGTGCCAGCCGGCCTTTAATTGTTGGCACAGATACGCAGTATTTT,CASRPLIVGTDTQYF
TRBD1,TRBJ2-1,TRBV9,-,TGTGCCAGCAGTGAGACAGGGGGCTACAATGAGCAGTTCTTC,CASSETGGYNEQFF
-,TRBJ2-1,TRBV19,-,TGTGCCACCCGGGACCTCTCGGGGAATGAGCAGTTCTTC,CATRDLSGNEQFF
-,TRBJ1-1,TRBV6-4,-,TGTGCCAGCAGGCCCCAGGGATGGGACACTGAAGCTTTCTTT,CASRPQGWDTEAFF
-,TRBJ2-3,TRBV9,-,TGTGCCAGCAGCGTATTTTCAGGGGGGGAAGATACGCAGTATTTT,CASSVFSGGEDTQYF
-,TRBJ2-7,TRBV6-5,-,TGTGCCAGTGCGGGGCAGAGCTCCTACGAGCAGTACTTC,CASAGQSSYEQYF
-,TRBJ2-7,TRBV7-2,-,TGTGCCAGCAGCTTAATGTACGAGCAGTACTTC,CASSLMYEQYF
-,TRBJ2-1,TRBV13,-,TGTGCCAGCAGCCCGGACACTTCCTCCTACAATGAGCAGTTCTTC,CASSPDTSSYNEQFF
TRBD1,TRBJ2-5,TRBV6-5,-,TGTGCCAGCAGTTGGGGACAGCAAGAGACCCAGTACTTC,CASSWGQQETQYF
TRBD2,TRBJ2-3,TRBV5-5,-,TGTGCCAGCACCTATCGGGGGGGCGAAGATACGCAGTATTTT,CASTYRGGEDTQYF
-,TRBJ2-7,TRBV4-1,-,TGCGCCAGCAGCCAAGGCGACGAGCAGTACTTC,CASSQGDEQYF
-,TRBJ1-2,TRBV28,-,TGTGCCAGCAGTCCCAGAGGGTACGACTATGGCTACACCTTC,CASSPRGYDYGYTF
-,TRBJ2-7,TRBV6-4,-,TGTGCCAGCAGGGAAGGGGGTTGGTACTTC,CASREGGWYF
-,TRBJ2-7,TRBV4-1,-,TGCGCCAGCAGCCCAGAGGGGCAGAACTACGAGCAGTACTTC,CASSPEGQNYEQYF
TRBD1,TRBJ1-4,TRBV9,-,TGTGCCAGCAGCGCCCAGGGGGCGGCTAATGAAAAACTGTTTTTT,CASSAQGAANEKLFF
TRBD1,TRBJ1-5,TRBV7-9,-,TGTGCCAGCAGCTCACAGGGGAGTGGCAATCAGCCCCAGCATTTT,CASSSQGSGNQPQHF
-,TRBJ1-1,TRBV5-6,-,TGTGCCAGCAGCTTAGACCTGGGAGGAGCTTTCTTT,CASSLDLGGAFF
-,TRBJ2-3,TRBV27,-,TGTGCCAGCAGTATCGGGGCAACCGCAGATACGCAGTATTTT,CASSIGATADTQYF
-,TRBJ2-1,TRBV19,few,TGTGCCAGTAGTATTTATGGGGGATCCTACAATGAGCAGTTCTTC,CASSIYGGSYNEQFF
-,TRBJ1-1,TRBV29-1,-,TGCAGCGTTGATACAGGAGACACTGAAGCTTTCTTT,CSVDTGDTEAFF
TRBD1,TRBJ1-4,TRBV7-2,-,TGTGCCAGCAGCTGGACAGGGGGCGATGAAAAACTGTTTTTT,CASSWTGGDEKLFF
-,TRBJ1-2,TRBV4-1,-,TGCGCCAGCAGCCAAGGTCCTCTCTACACCTTC,CASSQGPLYTF
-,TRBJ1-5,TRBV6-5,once,TGTGCCAGCAGTCGCGGAAGCAATCAGCCCCAGCATTTT,CASSRGSNQPQHF
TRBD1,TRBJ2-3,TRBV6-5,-,TGTGCCAGCAGTCGGACAGGGAGCACAGATACGCAGTATTTT,CASSRTGSTDTQYF
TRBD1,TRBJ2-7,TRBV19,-,TGTGCCAGTAGTCCCACAGGGGGCGAGCAGTACTTC,CASSPTGGEQYF
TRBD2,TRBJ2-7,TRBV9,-,TGTGCCAGCAGCGCCGGACTAGCGGGGTTCCACGAGCAGTACTTC,CASSAGLAGFHEQYF
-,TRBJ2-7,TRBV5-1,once,TGCGCCAGCAGCTTGGCTGAAGGCCGCTCCTACGAGCAGTACTTC,CASSLAEGRSYEQYF
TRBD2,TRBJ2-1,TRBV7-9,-,TGTGCCAGCAGCTTAGCGGCTAGCGGGGGGGCCCGGTCCTACAATGAGCAGTTCTTC,CASSLAASGGARSYNEQFF
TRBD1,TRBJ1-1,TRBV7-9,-,TGTGCCAGCAGCTTCACCGGGACAGGTTTTGTAAATTCTGAAGCTTTCTTT,CASSFTGTGFVNSEAFF
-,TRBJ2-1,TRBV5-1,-,TGCGCCAGCAGCTTGGCCGGCAATGAGCAGTTCTTC,CASSLAGNEQFF